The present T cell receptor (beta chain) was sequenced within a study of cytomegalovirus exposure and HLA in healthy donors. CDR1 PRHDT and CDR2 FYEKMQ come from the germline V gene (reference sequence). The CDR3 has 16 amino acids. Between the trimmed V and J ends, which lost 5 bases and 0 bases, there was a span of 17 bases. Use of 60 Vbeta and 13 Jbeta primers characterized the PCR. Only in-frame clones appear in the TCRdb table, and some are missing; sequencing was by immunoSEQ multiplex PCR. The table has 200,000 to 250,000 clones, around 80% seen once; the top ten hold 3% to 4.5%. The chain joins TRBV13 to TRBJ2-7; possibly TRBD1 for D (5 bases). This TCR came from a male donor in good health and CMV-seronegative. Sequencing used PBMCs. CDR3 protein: CASSDSLSSSSYEQYF. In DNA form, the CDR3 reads TGTGCCAGCAGCGACAGCTTAAGCTCATCCTCCTACGAGCAGTACTTC.